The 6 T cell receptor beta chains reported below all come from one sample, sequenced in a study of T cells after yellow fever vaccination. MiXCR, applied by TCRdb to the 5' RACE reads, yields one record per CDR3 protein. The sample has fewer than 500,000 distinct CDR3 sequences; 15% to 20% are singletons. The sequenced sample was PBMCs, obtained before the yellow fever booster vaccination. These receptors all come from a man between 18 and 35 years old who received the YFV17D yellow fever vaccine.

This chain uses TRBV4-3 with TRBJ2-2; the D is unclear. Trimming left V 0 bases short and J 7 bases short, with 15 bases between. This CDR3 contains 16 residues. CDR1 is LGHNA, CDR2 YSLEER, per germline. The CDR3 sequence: CASSQDPLIRVGELFF. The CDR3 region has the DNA TGCGCCAGCAGCCAAGATCCCCTAATTCGGGTCGGGGAGCTGTTTTTT.

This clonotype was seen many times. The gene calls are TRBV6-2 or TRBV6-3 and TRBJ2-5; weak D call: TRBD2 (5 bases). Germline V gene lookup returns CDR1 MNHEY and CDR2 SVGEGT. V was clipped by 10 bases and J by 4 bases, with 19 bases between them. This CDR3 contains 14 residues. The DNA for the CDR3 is TGTGCCACCCTAACCGAGGTAGGAGGAGAGACCCAGTACTTC. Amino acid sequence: CATLTEVGGETQYF.

CDR3 sequence: CASSPPLTIRDSNYGYTF. In DNA form, the CDR3 reads TGTGCCAGCAGCCCCCCTTTGACGATCCGGGACAGTAACTATGGCTACACCTTC. The rearrangement links TRBV12-3 or TRBV12-4 to TRBJ1-2; 7 bases agree with TRBD1. J was trimmed by 1 base and V by 6 bases; bases with no gene match: 17. The CDR3 has 18 residues.

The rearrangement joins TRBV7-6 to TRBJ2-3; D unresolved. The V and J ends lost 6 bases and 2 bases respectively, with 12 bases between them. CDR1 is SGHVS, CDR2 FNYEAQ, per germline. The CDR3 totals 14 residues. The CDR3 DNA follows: TGTGCCAGCAGACTTGGACCTACCACAGATACGCAGTATTTT. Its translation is CASRLGPTTDTQYF.

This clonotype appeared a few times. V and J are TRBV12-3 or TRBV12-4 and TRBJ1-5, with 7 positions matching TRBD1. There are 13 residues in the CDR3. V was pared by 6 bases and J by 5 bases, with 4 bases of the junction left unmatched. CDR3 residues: CASSDREYQPQHF. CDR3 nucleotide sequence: TGTGCCAGCAGCGACAGGGAATATCAGCCCCAGCATTTT.

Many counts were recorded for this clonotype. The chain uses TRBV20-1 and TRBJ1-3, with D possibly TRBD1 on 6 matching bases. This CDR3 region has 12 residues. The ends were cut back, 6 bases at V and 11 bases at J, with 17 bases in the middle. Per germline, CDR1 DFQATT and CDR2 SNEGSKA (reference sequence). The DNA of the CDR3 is TGCAGTGCGCAATTACAGGGAACCGCCATATATTTT. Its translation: CSAQLQGTAIYF.